The 29 T cell receptor beta chains presented below share a single source sample, sequenced in a study of early T cells in non-severe SARS-CoV-2 infection (dated by TCRdb to the early 2020s). Libraries were constructed by 5' RACE. Sequencing was carried out with a NextSeq 500. TCRdb itself trimmed the public reads at Q25 with fastp, ran MiXCR and retained productive beta chains. Identical CDR3 protein sequences are pooled into one entry, listed with their most common genes and DNA. The sample table contains some 46,000 distinct CDR3 sequences; only one count was recorded for about a tenth of them. The top ten hold 15% of the sample. The specimen was whole blood. These TCRs come from an adult who was a healthcare worker with PCR-confirmed SARS-CoV-2 infection or an uninfected control (not recorded which).

This clonotype was observed at least ten times. The rearrangement uses TRBV7-2 and TRBJ2-1, with 7 bases lining up with TRBD2. Germline assignment: CDR1 SGHTA and CDR2 FQGNSA. The CDR3 totals 15 residues. V was pared by 1 base and J by 7 bases, with 7 bases of the junction left unmatched. The CDR3 loop is CASSLESGKGNEQFF. The CDR3 nucleotides are TGTGCCAGCAGCTTAGAAAGCGGGAAGGGGAATGAGCAGTTCTTC.

This clonotype was seen a handful of times. The J gene is TRBJ2-7, the V gene TRBV2, with D hard to call. Trimming left V 6 bases short and J 0 bases short, with 6 bases between. This CDR3 spans 12 amino acids. CDR1 and CDR2 from the germline V gene are SNHLY and FYNNEI. The CDR3 nucleotides read TGTGCCAGCAGACTCAGCTCCTACGAGCAGTACTTC. Protein: CASRLSSYEQYF.

This chain connects TRBV6-6 to TRBJ2-7; 8 bases map to TRBD2. Germline CDR1 is MNHNY and CDR2 is SVGAGI (reference sequence). After removal of 5 bases from V and 7 bases from J, the junction contained 10 bases not matched to a gene. The CDR3 spans 14 residues. The CDR3 region is CASSHVGLGLEQYF. CDR3 in DNA: TGTGCCAGCAGTCACGTGGGACTAGGGTTGGAGCAGTACTTC.

This clonotype was recorded many times. The rearrangement links TRBV29-1 to TRBJ2-2, with 7 bases identical to TRBD2. The CDR3 extends over 14 amino acids. CDR1 SQVTM and CDR2 ANQGSEA come from the germline V gene. V dropped 4 bases and J dropped 1; count of bases not matched to a gene: 3. CDR3 sequence: CSVGLAVNTGELFF. DNA of the CDR3: TGCAGCGTTGGCCTAGCGGTGAACACCGGGGAGCTGTTTTTT.

This clonotype was seen ten or more times. This sequence joins TRBV12-3 or TRBV12-4 and TRBJ1-1; 7 positions agree with TRBD1. Trimming took 5 bases from V and 8 from J; bases not matched to a gene: 8. The CDR3 spans 13 residues. The CDR3 nucleotides read TGTGCCAGCAGTGGTGACAGGGACCTAGAAGCTTTCTTT. Amino acids: CASSGDRDLEAFF.

This clonotype was found many times. V gene TRBV7-9 combines with J gene TRBJ2-3, with D unclear. The germline V gene has CDR1 SEHNR and CDR2 FQNEAQ (reference sequence). CDR3 length: 16 residues. Trimming cost V 1 base and J 0 bases, with 11 bases left between them. CDR3 DNA sequence: TGTGCCAGCAGCTTAGTTTCCGGGCCGAGCACAGATACGCAGTATTTT. Its protein is CASSLVSGPSTDTQYF.

This clonotype has only a few counts. The V gene is TRBV10-3, the J gene TRBJ1-1; D is uncertain. V dropped 5 bases and J dropped 0 bases, with 4 bases sitting between them. Looked up from germline, CDR1 is ENHRY and CDR2 is SYGVKD. The CDR3 contains 12 residues. The CDR3 region has the DNA TGTGCCATCAGTACGATGAACACTGAAGCTTTCTTT. This translates into CAISTMNTEAFF.

The V gene is TRBV11-2, the J gene TRBJ2-1, with D perhaps matching TRBD1 (6 bases). The CDR3 totals 15 residues. V was clipped by 2 bases and J by 8 bases, with 16 bases between them. The germline V gene has CDR1 SGHAT and CDR2 FQNNGV. CDR3 loop: CASSLFGQPGYEQFF. The CDR3 bases are TGTGCCAGCAGCTTATTTGGACAGCCGGGGTATGAGCAGTTCTTC.

The rearrangement joins TRBV11-2 to TRBJ1-1; D not certain. V was clipped by 8 bases and J by 0 bases, with 7 bases between them. Germline CDR1 reads SGHAT; CDR2 reads FQNNGV. The CDR3 covers 12 residues. This CDR3 reads CASGRLNTEAFF. The DNA for the CDR3 is TGTGCCAGCGGGAGGTTGAACACTGAAGCTTTCTTT.

This clonotype was detected many times. This rearrangement joins TRBV7-9 to TRBJ2-1, with TRBD2 identical over 12 bases. The CDR3 sequence is 15 residues long. Germline CDR1 reads SEHNR; CDR2 reads FQNEAQ (reference sequence). With V trimmed by 1 base and J by 9 bases, 4 bases remained unmatched. The CDR3 sequence is CASSLGLAGVVEQFF. The CDR3 DNA is TGTGCCAGCAGCTTAGGACTAGCGGGAGTTGTTGAGCAGTTCTTC.

This clonotype was detected ten times or more. This rearrangement joins TRBV7-2 to TRBJ2-3; D remains unclear. The germline V gene encodes CDR1 SGHTA and CDR2 FQGNSA. V was cut by 1 base and J by 2 bases, with 10 bases left in between. The CDR3 extends over 15 amino acids. The chain's CDR3 is CASSLGLTDTDTQYF. The DNA of the CDR3 is TGTGCCAGCAGCTTAGGGCTGACGGACACAGATACGCAGTATTTT.

V is TRBV30 and J is TRBJ2-7, with no clear D. V was trimmed by 3 bases and J by 0 bases, leaving 12 bases between them. Germline CDR1 and CDR2: GTSNPN and SVGIG (reference sequence). The CDR3 loop spans 14 amino acids. DNA for the CDR3: TGTGCCTGGAGACCGGGTCTACTCTCCTACGAGCAGTACTTC. This sequence encodes CAWRPGLLSYEQYF.

The chain couples TRBV7-6 to TRBJ2-3, with 12 bases identical to TRBD2. Germline CDR1 SGHVS, CDR2 FNYEAQ. V lost 1 base to trimming and J lost 2 bases; unmatched junction nucleotides: 19. The CDR3 spans 22 residues. CDR3 loop: CASSLVPRTSGTTARVTDTQYF. Here the CDR3 DNA reads TGTGCCAGCAGCTTAGTCCCCCGGACTAGCGGGACAACCGCCCGAGTCACAGATACGCAGTATTTT.

There are many counts of this clonotype. The CDR3 region has the DNA TGTGCCAGCAGTTACACCTCCGGGCCCCAGCATTTT. It is translated as CASSYTSGPQHF. V gene TRBV6-2 or TRBV6-3 combines with J gene TRBJ1-5; D call uncertain. V lost 2 bases to trimming and J lost 9 bases, with 8 bases between them. The CDR3 is 12 amino acids. Germline-derived CDR1 and CDR2 are MNHEY and SVGEGT.

There are a few counts of this clonotype. CDR3 in amino acids: CASSQGQGLSEQFF. In nucleotides, the CDR3 is TGTGCCAGCAGTCAAGGACAGGGTTTGAGTGAGCAGTTCTTC. The chain is built from TRBV12-3 or TRBV12-4 and TRBJ2-1; TRBD1 agrees at 8 bases. V was pared by 5 bases and J by 9 bases, with 9 bases of the junction left unmatched. The CDR3 covers 14 residues.

There are a few counts of this clonotype. The chain has TRBV28 and TRBJ1-4; TRBD1 matches at 12 bases. Germline lookup yields CDR1 MDHEN and CDR2 SYDVKM. V was clipped by 7 bases and J by 10 bases; unmatched bases: 7. The CDR3 contains 14 residues. CDR3 residues: CASTGTGGFRKLFF. The CDR3 DNA sequence: TGTGCCAGCACCGGGACAGGGGGCTTCAGAAAACTGTTTTTT. Full variable domain (remainder filled in from reference TRBV28 and TRBJ1-4): DVKVTQSSRYLVKRTGEKVFLECVQDMDHENMFWYRQDPGLGLRLIYFSYDVKMKEKGDIPEGYSVSREKKERFSLILESASTNQTSMYLCASTGTGGFRKLFFGSGTQLSVL.

The table lists this clonotype with many counts. The chain is built from TRBV6-6 and TRBJ1-3, with D tentatively TRBD1 (5 bases). Trimming took off 5 bases at V and 8 bases at J, with 16 bases between the two ends. The CDR3 covers 14 residues. In germline, CDR1 is MNHNY, CDR2 SVGAGI (reference sequence). The CDR3 coding sequence is TGTGCCAGCAGTGACAGTTCTCTGCACGACACCATATATTTT. Amino acid sequence: CASSDSSLHDTIYF.

In this sample, this clonotype turned up many times. The chain joins TRBV12-5 to TRBJ2-1; no clear D gene. The CDR3 has 12 amino acids. V lost 5 bases and J lost 8, with 10 bases in between. CDR1 and CDR2 (germline): LGHNT, FRNRAP. The DNA of the CDR3 is TGTGCTAGTGGTCCCCGCTTCGATGAGCAGTTCTTC. Protein sequence: CASGPRFDEQFF.

The table lists this clonotype with a few counts. The J gene is TRBJ2-1, the V gene TRBV11-2; maybe TRBD1 (6 bases). Trimming removed 5 bases from V and 1 base from J, with 12 bases in between. The CDR3 is 15 amino acids. The germline gives CDR1 SGHAT, CDR2 FQNNGV. The CDR3 region has the DNA TGTGCCAGCAGCACCATGCAGGGGTCCTACAATGAGCAGTTCTTC. Its protein product is CASSTMQGSYNEQFF.

The chain links TRBV19 to TRBJ1-5; D not certain. The germline gives CDR1 LNHDA, CDR2 SQIVND (reference sequence). The V and J ends lost 7 bases and 5 bases respectively, with 21 bases between them. The CDR3 covers 16 residues. CDR3 DNA: TGTGCCAGTATACCGGCCGGGGAGACGGTTTATCAGCCCCAGCATTTT. The encoded protein is CASIPAGETVYQPQHF.

This sequence joins TRBV6-5 and TRBJ1-6, with 7 bases lining up with TRBD1. The ends lost 6 bases at V and 7 bases at J; junction bases unmatched: 6. CDR3 size: 14 residues. From germline, CDR1 is MNHEY and CDR2 SVGAGI. The CDR3 sequence is CASSYRGGNSPLHF. The DNA for the CDR3 is TGTGCCAGCAGCTACAGGGGTGGAAATTCACCCCTCCACTTT.

This clonotype showed up just a few times. The J gene is TRBJ1-2, the V gene TRBV7-3; 8 bases fit TRBD1. There are 15 residues in the CDR3. V lost 4 bases and J lost 6; bases outside the gene matches: 10. Germline values: CDR1 SGHTA, CDR2 FQGTGA. The CDR3 loop is CASSSTGQGGDGYTF. The CDR3 nucleotides read TGTGCCAGCAGCTCTACCGGACAGGGAGGGGATGGCTACACCTTC.

The table lists this clonotype with a few counts. This chain joins TRBV11-2 and TRBJ2-3; D possibly uses TRBD1 or TRBD2 (5 bases each). Germline V gene lookup returns CDR1 SGHAT and CDR2 FQNNGV. This CDR3 spans 14 amino acids. V was pared by 2 bases and J by 4 bases, with 10 bases between. In DNA form, the CDR3 reads TGTGCCAGCAGCTTATCAACGGGACCAGATACGCAGTATTTT. It translates to CASSLSTGPDTQYF.

This clonotype was found many times. The CDR3 protein is CAWTGRGKNTEAFF. In DNA form, the CDR3 reads TGTGCCTGGACGGGTCGGGGGAAGAACACTGAAGCTTTCTTT. The rearrangement links TRBV30 to TRBJ1-1, with a possible D match to TRBD1 (5 bases). V lost 4 bases to trimming and J lost 1 base, with 13 bases between them. The CDR3 runs 14 residues. Germline CDR1 GTSNPN, CDR2 SVGIG (reference sequence).

This clonotype was observed many times. This rearrangement joins TRBV7-9 to TRBJ1-2; tentative D call: TRBD1 (6 bases). V lost 5 bases and J 6 bases, leaving 16 bases between the germline ends. The CDR3 runs 14 residues. Germline values: CDR1 SEHNR, CDR2 FQNEAQ (reference sequence). CDR3 region: CASSLDRDTHGYTF. DNA of the CDR3: TGTGCCAGCAGCCTGGACCGGGACACGCATGGCTACACCTTC.

Ten or more counts support this clonotype. The chain recombines TRBV7-2 with TRBJ1-4, with a possible D match to TRBD1 (6 bases). Germline values: CDR1 SGHTA, CDR2 FQGNSA. The CDR3 has 15 residues. V was cut by 5 bases and J by 8 bases, with 18 bases left in between. The CDR3 loop is CASSIGGSRGEKLFF. CDR3 nucleotide sequence: TGTGCCAGCAGCATTGGGGGCAGCCGGGGGGAAAAACTGTTTTTT.

The rearrangement uses TRBV4-1 and TRBJ2-1; D is undetermined. The germline CDR1 and CDR2 sequences are MGHRA and YSYEKL. Trimming left V 0 bases short and J 10 bases short, with 13 bases between. The CDR3 is made up of 14 amino acids. CDR3 nucleotides: TGCGCCAGCAGCCAAGATCTGTTCCTCCGCGAGCAGTTCTTC. Translating gives CASSQDLFLREQFF.

The sample holds many counts of this clonotype. V is TRBV15 and J is TRBJ1-5; 8 positions match TRBD1. The CDR3 consists of 14 residues. V shed 5 bases, J shed 5 bases, and the junction held 5 bases outside the gene matches. The germline V gene encodes CDR1 LNHNV and CDR2 YYDKDF (reference sequence). CDR3 sequence: CATSGGQGDQPQHF. Written as DNA, the CDR3 is TGTGCCACCAGCGGAGGACAGGGTGATCAGCCCCAGCATTTT.

For the CDR3, the DNA is TGCAGCGTTCTATCTACTAGCGCGGTCAATGAGCAGTTCTTC. Its translation: CSVLSTSAVNEQFF. V and J are TRBV29-1 and TRBJ2-1; TRBD2 agrees at 7 bases. This CDR3 region has 14 residues. J gave up 6 bases and V 5 bases, and 10 bases lay outside the gene matches. CDR1 SQVTM and CDR2 ANQGSEA come from the germline V gene.